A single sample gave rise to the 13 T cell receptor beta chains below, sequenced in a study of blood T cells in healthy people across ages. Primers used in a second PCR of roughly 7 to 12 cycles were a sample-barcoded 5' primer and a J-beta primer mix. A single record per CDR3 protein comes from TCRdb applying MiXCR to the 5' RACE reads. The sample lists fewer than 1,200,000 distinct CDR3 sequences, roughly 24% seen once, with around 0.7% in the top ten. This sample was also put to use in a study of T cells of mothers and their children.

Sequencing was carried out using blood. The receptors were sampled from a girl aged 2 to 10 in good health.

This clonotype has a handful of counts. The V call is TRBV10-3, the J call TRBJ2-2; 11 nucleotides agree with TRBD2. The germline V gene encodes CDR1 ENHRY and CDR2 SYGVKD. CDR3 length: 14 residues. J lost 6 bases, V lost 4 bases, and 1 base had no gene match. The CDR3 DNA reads TGTGCCATCAGTGTGACTAGCGGGGCCGGGGAGCTGTTTTTT. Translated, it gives CAISVTSGAGELFF.

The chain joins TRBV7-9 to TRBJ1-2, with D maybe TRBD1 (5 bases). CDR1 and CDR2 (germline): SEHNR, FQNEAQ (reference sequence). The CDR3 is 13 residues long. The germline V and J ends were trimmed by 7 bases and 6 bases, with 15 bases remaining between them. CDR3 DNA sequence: TGTGCCAGCACCGGGACCGGCGGCGATGGCTACACCTTC. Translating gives CASTGTGGDGYTF.

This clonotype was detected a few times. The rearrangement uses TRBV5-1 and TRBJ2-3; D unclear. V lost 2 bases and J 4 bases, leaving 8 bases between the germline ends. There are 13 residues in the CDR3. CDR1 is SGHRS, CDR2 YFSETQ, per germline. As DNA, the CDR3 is TGCGCCAGCAGCTTCCCCGACGCAGATACGCAGTATTTT. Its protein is CASSFPDADTQYF.

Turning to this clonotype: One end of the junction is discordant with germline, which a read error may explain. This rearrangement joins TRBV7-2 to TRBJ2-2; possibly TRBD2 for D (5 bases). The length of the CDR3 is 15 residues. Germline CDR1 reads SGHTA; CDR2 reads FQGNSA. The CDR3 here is CASSLEAAAPGELVF. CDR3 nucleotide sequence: TGTGCCAGCAGCTTAGAGGCGGCAGCCCCCGGGGAGCTGGTTTTT.

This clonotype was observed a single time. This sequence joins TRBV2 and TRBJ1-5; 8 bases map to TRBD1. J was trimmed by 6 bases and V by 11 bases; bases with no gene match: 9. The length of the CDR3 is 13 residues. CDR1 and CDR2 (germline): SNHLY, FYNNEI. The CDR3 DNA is TGTGCCTCCCGGACAGGGTATGGTCAGCCCCAGCATTTT. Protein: CASRTGYGQPQHF.

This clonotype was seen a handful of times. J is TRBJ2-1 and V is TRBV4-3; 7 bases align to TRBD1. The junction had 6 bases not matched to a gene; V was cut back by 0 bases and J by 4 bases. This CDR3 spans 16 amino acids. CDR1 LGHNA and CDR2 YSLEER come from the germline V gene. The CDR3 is CASSQDGTAAYNEQFF. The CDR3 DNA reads TGCGCCAGCAGCCAAGACGGGACAGCCGCATACAATGAGCAGTTCTTC.

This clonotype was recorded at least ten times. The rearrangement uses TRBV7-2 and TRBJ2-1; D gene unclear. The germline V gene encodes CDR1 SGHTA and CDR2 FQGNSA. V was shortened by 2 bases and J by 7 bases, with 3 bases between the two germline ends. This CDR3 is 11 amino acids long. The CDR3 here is CASSLPNEQFF. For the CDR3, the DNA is TGTGCCAGCAGCTTACCGAATGAGCAGTTCTTC.

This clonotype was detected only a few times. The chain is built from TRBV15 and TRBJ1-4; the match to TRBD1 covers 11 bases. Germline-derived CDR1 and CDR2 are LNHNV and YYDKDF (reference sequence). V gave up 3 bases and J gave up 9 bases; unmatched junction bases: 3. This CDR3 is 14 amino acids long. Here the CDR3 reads CATSSGTGGKKLFF. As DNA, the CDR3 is TGTGCCACCAGCAGCGGGACAGGGGGTAAAAAACTGTTTTTT.

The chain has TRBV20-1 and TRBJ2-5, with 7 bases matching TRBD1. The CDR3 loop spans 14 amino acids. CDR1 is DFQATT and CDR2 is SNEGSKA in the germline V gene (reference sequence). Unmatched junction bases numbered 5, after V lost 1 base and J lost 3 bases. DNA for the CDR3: TGCAGTGCTAGAGTTCCCGGACAGGAAGAGACCCAGTACTTC. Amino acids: CSARVPGQEETQYF.

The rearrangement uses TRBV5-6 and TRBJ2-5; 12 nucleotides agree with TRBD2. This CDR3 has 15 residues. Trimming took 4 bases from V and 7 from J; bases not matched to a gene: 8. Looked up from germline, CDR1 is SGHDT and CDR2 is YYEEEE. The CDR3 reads CASSTTSGGDGTQYF. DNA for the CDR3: TGTGCCAGCAGCACGACTAGCGGGGGCGACGGGACCCAGTACTTC.

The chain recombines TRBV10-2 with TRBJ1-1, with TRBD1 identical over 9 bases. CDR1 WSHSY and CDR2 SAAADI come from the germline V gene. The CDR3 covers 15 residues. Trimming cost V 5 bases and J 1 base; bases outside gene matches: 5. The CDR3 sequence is CASSSSTGGNTEAFF. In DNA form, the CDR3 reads TGCGCCAGCAGTTCCTCGACAGGGGGGAACACTGAAGCTTTCTTT.

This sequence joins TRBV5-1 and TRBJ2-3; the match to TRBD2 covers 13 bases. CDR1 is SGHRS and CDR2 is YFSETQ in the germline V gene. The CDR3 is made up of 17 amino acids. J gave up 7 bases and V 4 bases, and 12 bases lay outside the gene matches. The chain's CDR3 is CASSGGLAGDPKNTQYF. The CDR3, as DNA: TGCGCCAGCAGCGGCGGACTAGCGGGAGACCCAAAGAATACGCAGTATTTT.

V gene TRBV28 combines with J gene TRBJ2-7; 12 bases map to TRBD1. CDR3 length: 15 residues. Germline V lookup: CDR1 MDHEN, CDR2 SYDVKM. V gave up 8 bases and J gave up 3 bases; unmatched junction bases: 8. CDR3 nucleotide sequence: TGTGCCAGCGAGACGGGACAGGGGGCGTACTACGAGCAGTACTTC. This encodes CASETGQGAYYEQYF.